This T cell receptor beta chain derives from a study of T cell repertoires in MIS-A myocarditis. The V gene lost 0 bases and the J gene lost 5 bases, with 3 bases spanning the gap. Germline V CDR1 and CDR2: SGDLS, YYNGEE. The CDR3 runs to 12 residues. Sequencing used immunoSEQ multiplex PCR; TCRdb keeps in-frame clones, though not all of them. Among roughly 5,000 clones listed, roughly 80% were seen once. The clonotype was recovered from a man aged 18-30 years with fulminant myocarditis from multisystem inflammatory syndrome in adults (MIS-A) after COVID-19. Input material: interventricular septum heart tissue obtained at autopsy. The V call is TRBV9, the J call TRBJ1-3, with unresolved D. DNA for the CDR3: TGTGCCAGCAGCGTAGGAAGAAACACCATATATTTT. Amino acids: CASSVGRNTIYF.